The clone carrying this T cell receptor beta chain was observed a handful of times. Its antigen remains unidentified. This sample stems from a study of beta chain features in type 1 diabetes. Across the study: All of the samples together had more than 95 million sorted cells examined.

The sequenced template was cDNA made from the entire isolated RNA. The table came from immunoSEQ multiplex PCR; TCRdb's copy has only in-frame clones and leaves some out. The table includes 600,000 to 700,000 clones, 13% detected once. Sorting with CD45RO/CCR7/CD25/CD127/CD95/CD27 yielded naive, central memory, regulatory and stem-like memory CD4+ cells. Germline CDR1 is SGHNT and CDR2 is YYREEE (reference sequence). Trimming cost V 2 bases and J 4 bases, with 9 bases left between them. CDR3 length: 14 residues. Study results and caveats: The question of HLA type influencing TCRB rearrangement was one that remained unresolved here. Type 1 diabetes patients had moderately but significantly shorter TCRB CDR3s in all four CD4+ subsets.

Sequenced input: naive CD4+ T cells from blood. This sequence originates from a man between 18 and 29 years old with type 1 diabetes. V and J are TRBV5-4 and TRBJ1-4, with D perhaps matching TRBD1 (6 bases). The CDR3 protein is CASSFGGLNEKLFF. CDR3 in DNA: TGTGCCAGCAGCTTCGGGGGGCTTAATGAAAAACTGTTTTTT.